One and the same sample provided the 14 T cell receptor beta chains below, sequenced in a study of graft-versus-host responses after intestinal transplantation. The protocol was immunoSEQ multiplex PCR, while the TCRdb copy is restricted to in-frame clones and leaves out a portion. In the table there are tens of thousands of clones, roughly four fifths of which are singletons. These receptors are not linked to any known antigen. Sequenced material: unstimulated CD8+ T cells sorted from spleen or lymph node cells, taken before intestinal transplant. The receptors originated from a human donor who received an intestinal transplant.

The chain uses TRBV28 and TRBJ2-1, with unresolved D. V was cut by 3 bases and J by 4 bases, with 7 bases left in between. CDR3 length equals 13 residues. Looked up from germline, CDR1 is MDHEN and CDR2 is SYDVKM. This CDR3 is CASSFQRYNEQFF. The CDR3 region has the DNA TGTGCCAGCAGTTTCCAACGGTACAATGAGCAGTTCTTC. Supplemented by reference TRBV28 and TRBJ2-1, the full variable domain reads DVKVTQSSRYLVKRTGEKVFLECVQDMDHENMFWYRQDPGLGLRLIYFSYDVKMKEKGDIPEGYSVSREKKERFSLILESASTNQTSMYLCASSFQRYNEQFFGPGTRLTVL.

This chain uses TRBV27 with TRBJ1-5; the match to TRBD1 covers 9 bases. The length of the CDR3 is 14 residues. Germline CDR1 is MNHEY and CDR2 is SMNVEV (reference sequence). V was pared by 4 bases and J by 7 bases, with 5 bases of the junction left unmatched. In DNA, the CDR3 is TGTGCCAGCAGTTCAGGACAGGGGCTGCAGCCCCAGCATTTT. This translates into CASSSGQGLQPQHF.

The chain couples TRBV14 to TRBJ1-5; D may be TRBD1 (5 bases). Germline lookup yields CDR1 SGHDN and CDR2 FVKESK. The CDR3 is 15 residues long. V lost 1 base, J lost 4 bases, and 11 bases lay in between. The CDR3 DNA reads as TGTGCCAGCAGCCAAGGGATGGGGGGAAATCAGCCCCAGCATTTT. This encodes CASSQGMGGNQPQHF.

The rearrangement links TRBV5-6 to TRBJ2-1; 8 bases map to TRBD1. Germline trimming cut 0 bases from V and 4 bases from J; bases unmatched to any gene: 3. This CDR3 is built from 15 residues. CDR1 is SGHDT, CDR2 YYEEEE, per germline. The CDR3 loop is CASSLVDREYNEQFF. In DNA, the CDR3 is TGTGCCAGCAGCTTGGTGGACAGGGAATACAATGAGCAGTTCTTC.

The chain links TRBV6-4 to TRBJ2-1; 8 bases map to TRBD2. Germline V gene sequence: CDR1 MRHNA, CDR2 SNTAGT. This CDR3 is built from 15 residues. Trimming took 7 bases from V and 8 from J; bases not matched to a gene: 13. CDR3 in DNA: TGTGCCAGCAATCTTCAACCGGGGGGGCCCGATGAGCAGTTCTTC. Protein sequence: CASNLQPGGPDEQFF.

Here the CDR3 DNA reads TGTGCCAGCAGGCACATTGGACTATTTGGGAAAGCTGGTCAGCCCCAGCATTTT. Its translation: CASRHIGLFGKAGQPQHF. V is TRBV6-4 and J is TRBJ1-5; D not resolved. This CDR3 contains 18 residues. V was trimmed by 6 bases and J by 6 bases, leaving 27 bases between them. Germline V gives CDR1 MRHNA, CDR2 SNTAGT.

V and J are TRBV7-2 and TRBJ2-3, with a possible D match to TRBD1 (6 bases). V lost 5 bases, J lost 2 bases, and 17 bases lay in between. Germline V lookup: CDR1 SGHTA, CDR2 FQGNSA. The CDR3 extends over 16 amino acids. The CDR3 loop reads CASSDRTLRLTDTQYF. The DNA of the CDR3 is TGTGCCAGCAGCGACAGGACGCTCCGTCTCACAGATACGCAGTATTTT.

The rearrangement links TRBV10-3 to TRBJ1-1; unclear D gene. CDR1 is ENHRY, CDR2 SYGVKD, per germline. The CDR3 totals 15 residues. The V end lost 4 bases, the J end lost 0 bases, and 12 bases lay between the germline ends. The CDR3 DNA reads TGTGCCATCAGTGGTCCGGGTTTTATGAACACTGAAGCTTTCTTT. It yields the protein CAISGPGFMNTEAFF.

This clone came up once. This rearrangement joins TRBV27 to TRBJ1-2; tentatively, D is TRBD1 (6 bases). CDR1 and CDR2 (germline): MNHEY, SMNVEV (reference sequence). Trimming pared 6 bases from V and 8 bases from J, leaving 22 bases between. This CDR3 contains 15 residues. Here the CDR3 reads CASSPFAGAGEGYTF. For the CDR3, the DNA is TGTGCCAGCAGCCCGTTCGCGGGGGCGGGAGAAGGCTACACCTTC.

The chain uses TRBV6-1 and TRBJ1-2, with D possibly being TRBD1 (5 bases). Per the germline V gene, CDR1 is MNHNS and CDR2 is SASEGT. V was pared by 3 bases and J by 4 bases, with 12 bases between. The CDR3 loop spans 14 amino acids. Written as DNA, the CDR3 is TGTGCCAGCAGTGAGCTGGAGGGACTCTATGGCTACACCTTC. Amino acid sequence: CASSELEGLYGYTF.

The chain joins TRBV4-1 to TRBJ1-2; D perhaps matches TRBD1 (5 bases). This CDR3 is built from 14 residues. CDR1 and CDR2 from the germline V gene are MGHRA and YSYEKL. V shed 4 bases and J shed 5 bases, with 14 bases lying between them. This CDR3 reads CASSLQGATYGYTF. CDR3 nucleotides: TGCGCCAGCAGCCTTCAGGGTGCCACTTATGGCTACACCTTC.

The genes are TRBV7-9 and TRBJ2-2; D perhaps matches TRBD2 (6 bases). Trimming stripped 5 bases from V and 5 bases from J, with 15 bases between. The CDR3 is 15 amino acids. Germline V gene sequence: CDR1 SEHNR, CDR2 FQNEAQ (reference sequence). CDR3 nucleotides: TGTGCCAGCAGCCACCGGGAGAGCCCTACCGGGGAGCTGTTTTTT. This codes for CASSHRESPTGELFF.

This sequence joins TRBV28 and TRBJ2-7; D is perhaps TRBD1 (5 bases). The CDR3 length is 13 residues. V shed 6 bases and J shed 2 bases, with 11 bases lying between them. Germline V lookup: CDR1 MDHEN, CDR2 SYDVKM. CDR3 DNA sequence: TGTGCCAGCAGACCAGGACAAACCTACGAGCAGTACTTC. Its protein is CASRPGQTYEQYF.

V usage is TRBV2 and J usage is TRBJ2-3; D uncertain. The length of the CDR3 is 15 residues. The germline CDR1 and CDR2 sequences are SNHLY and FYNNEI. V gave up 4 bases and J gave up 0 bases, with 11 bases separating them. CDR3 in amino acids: CASSVGFPSTDTQYF. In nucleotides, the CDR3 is TGTGCCAGCAGTGTCGGTTTCCCTAGCACAGATACGCAGTATTTT.